The next 7 T cell receptor beta chains were all read from a single sample in a study of T cells in Graves' hyperthyroidism and ophthalmopathy. Regions amplified from RNA transcripts were the TCR beta CDR3 regions. RT-PCR in the first round (using the HTBI primer set) targeted the TCR CDR3. TCRdb reprocessed the multiplex PCR reads with MiXCR, giving one entry per CDR3 protein. The table includes about 380,000 distinct CDR3 sequences, less than 20% detected once. Sequenced material: blood. The receptors originated from a man aged 18 to 29 with Graves' ophthalmopathy.

Ten or more counts support this clonotype. The rearrangement uses TRBV7-2 and TRBJ2-1; D gene unclear. V was shortened by 1 base and J by 10 bases, with 8 bases between the two germline ends. The CDR3 runs to 12 residues. Germline lookup yields CDR1 SGHTA and CDR2 FQGNSA. The CDR3 loop is CASSLGMGEQFF. CDR3 nucleotide sequence: TGTGCCAGCAGCTTAGGAATGGGCGAGCAGTTCTTC.

This clonotype was found many times. This chain connects TRBV7-2 to TRBJ2-1; 9 positions match TRBD2. Germline loops: CDR1 SGHTA, CDR2 FQGNSA. The J segment lost 1 base and the V segment lost 3 bases, leaving 4 bases of the junction unmatched. The CDR3 consists of 16 residues. The CDR3 is CASSFERGVSYNEQFF. CDR3 in DNA: TGTGCCAGCAGCTTTGAGCGGGGGGTTTCCTACAATGAGCAGTTCTTC.

The sample holds many counts of this clonotype. This rearrangement joins TRBV2 to TRBJ2-1; D possibly uses TRBD1 or TRBD2 (6 bases each). Germline V gene sequence: CDR1 SNHLY, CDR2 FYNNEI. The CDR3 is 13 amino acids. V was cut by 7 bases and J by 5 bases, with 12 bases left in between. The CDR3 bases are TGTGCCAGCAAGGGGGGCGCCGACAATGAGCAGTTCTTC. Translated: CASKGGADNEQFF.

This clonotype came up a few times. The V call is TRBV2, the J call TRBJ2-5; 11 bases match TRBD2. The CDR3 is 13 residues long. CDR1 is SNHLY and CDR2 is FYNNEI in the germline V gene. V gave up 8 bases and J gave up 4 bases; unmatched junction bases: 3. The CDR3 spells CASRSGGGETQYF. In nucleotides, the CDR3 is TGTGCCAGCCGTAGCGGGGGGGGAGAGACCCAGTACTTC. Full variable domain (rest looked up from reference TRBV2 and TRBJ2-5): EPEVTQTPSHQVTQMGQEVILRCVPISNHLYFYWYRQILGQKVEFLVSFYNNEISEKSEIFDDQFSVERPDGSNFTLKIRSTKLEDSAMYFCASRSGGGETQYFGPGTRLLVL.

This clonotype was recorded many times. The chain combines TRBV20-1 with TRBJ1-5, with a weak D call TRBD1 (6 bases). The length of the CDR3 is 15 residues. Germline V CDR1 and CDR2: DFQATT, SNEGSKA (reference sequence). V was shortened by 2 bases and J by 5 bases, with 16 bases between the two germline ends. The CDR3 here is CSARPTGQLDQPQHF. CDR3 nucleotide sequence: TGCAGTGCTAGACCGACCGGACAGCTAGATCAGCCCCAGCATTTT.

The V gene is TRBV7-9, the J gene TRBJ1-4; D possibly corresponds to TRBD1 (5 bases). Germline loops: CDR1 SEHNR, CDR2 FQNEAQ (reference sequence). Trimming pared 10 bases from V and 4 bases from J, leaving 13 bases between. This CDR3 is 13 amino acids long. CDR3 amino acids: CATTTAINEKLFF. CDR3 sequence (DNA): TGTGCCACCACGACAGCAATTAATGAAAAACTGTTTTTT.

This clonotype occurred many times. The chain recombines TRBV27 with TRBJ2-1, with 7 nucleotides matching TRBD2. Germline V gives CDR1 MNHEY, CDR2 SMNVEV (reference sequence). V gave up 3 bases and J gave up 5 bases; unmatched junction bases: 4. The CDR3 contains 14 residues. For the CDR3, the DNA is TGTGCCAGCAGTTTGGGGACTAACAACAATGAGCAGTTCTTC. Residues: CASSLGTNNNEQFF.